Below, 5 T cell receptor beta chains from the same sample are listed, as sequenced in a study of T cell repertoires in cytomegalovirus infection. TCRdb re-called the reads with MiXCR, one entry per CDR3 protein. The sample consists of about 830,000 distinct CDR3 sequences, 32% of them appearing once. Their antigens are not known. The source material was cultured CD8+ T cells from PBMCs, sampled from culture after CMV antigen stimulation. Receptor source: a human donor in good health (CMV status not recorded). Some clones in this sample may be carry-over from other donors' samples.

This clonotype showed up just a few times. This chain joins TRBV27 and TRBJ1-2, with D possibly being TRBD1 (6 bases). The CDR3 loop spans 14 amino acids. V was shortened by 6 bases and J by 4 bases, with 15 bases between the two germline ends. The germline CDR1 and CDR2 sequences are MNHEY and SMNVEV (reference sequence). CDR3: CASSPGVGGYGYTF. CDR3 nucleotide sequence: TGTGCCAGCAGCCCAGGGGTAGGAGGCTATGGCTACACCTTC.

The table lists this clonotype with a few counts. V gene TRBV7-3 combines with J gene TRBJ2-1; a weak D match, TRBD2 (7 bases). Per germline, CDR1 SGHTA and CDR2 FQGTGA. The CDR3 covers 18 residues. V gave up 5 bases and J gave up 7 bases, with 27 bases separating them. The CDR3 here is CASSPIPRGRGGGNEQFF. In DNA, the CDR3 is TGTGCCAGCAGCCCAATACCCCGGGGGAGAGGGGGGGGGAATGAGCAGTTCTTC.

This clonotype has just a few counts. The V and J genes are TRBV12-3 or TRBV12-4 and TRBJ2-7; 7 nucleotides line up with TRBD1. V was clipped by 8 bases and J by 6 bases; unmatched bases: 4. The CDR3 consists of 11 residues. The CDR3 reads CASGTEGEQYV. The CDR3 DNA reads TGTGCCAGCGGGACAGAGGGCGAGCAGTACGTC.

Only a few counts were recorded for this clonotype. The V call is TRBV6-6, the J call TRBJ2-7; weak D call: TRBD1 (6 bases). Trimming took 5 bases from V and 5 from J, leaving 16 bases between them. The CDR3 is 14 residues long. Per the germline V gene, CDR1 is MNHNY and CDR2 is SVGAGI (reference sequence). The CDR3 DNA is TGTGCCAGCAGTGCCCACAGGGTGATCGACGAGCAGTACGTC. Its translation is CASSAHRVIDEQYV.

J is TRBJ2-1 and V is TRBV11-2; possible D gene TRBD1, 8 bases. Germline loops: CDR1 SGHAT, CDR2 FQNNGV. Trimming pared 3 bases from V and 9 bases from J, leaving 21 bases between. This CDR3 contains 16 residues. The CDR3 bases are TGTGCCAGCAGCTTCCCTACCACAGGGGGGGGAATTGAGCAGTTCTTC. Translation gives CASSFPTTGGGIEQFF.